A single sample is the source of the 29 T cell receptor beta chains below, sequenced in a study of beta chain features in type 1 diabetes. The sequenced template was cDNA made from the entire isolated RNA. Produced via immunoSEQ multiplex PCR; TCRdb's table is partial and in-frame only. Of some 900,000 clones in the sample, about a sixth were seen once. The sequenced sample was naive CD4+ T cells from blood. These receptors were taken from a woman aged 18 to 35 in good health.

The chain joins TRBV10-3 to TRBJ1-1; 8 bases map to TRBD1. V was pared by 5 bases and J by 1 base, with 3 bases of the junction left unmatched. CDR1 ENHRY and CDR2 SYGVKD come from the germline V gene. This CDR3 is 14 amino acids long. CDR3 loop: CAISTQGGNTEAFF. The CDR3 DNA sequence: TGTGCCATCAGTACACAGGGGGGGAACACTGAAGCTTTCTTT.

This clone was detected a few times. The gene calls are TRBV7-8 and TRBJ2-5, with D perhaps matching TRBD1 (6 bases). This CDR3 spans 14 amino acids. Germline-derived CDR1 and CDR2 are SGHVS and FQNEAQ. V gave up 5 bases and J gave up 7 bases, with 17 bases separating them. The CDR3 loop is CASSPRQVFATQYF. CDR3 in DNA: TGTGCCAGCAGCCCTAGACAGGTTTTCGCGACCCAGTACTTC. Full variable domain (remainder filled in from reference TRBV7-8 and TRBJ2-5): GAGVSQSPRYKVAKRGQDVALRCDPISGHVSLFWYQQALGQGPEFLTYFQNEAQLDKSGLPSDRFFAERPEGSVSTLKIQRTQQEDSAVYLCASSPRQVFATQYFGPGTRLLVL.

On this clone itself: This same CDR3 is encoded by further DNA sequences in the sample. The V gene is TRBV18, the J gene TRBJ2-5, with unresolved D. Germline lookup yields CDR1 KGHSH and CDR2 LQKENI. The CDR3 has 11 amino acids. With 6 bases removed from V and 5 bases from J, the gap between germline ends came to 7 bases. The CDR3 DNA is TGTGCCAGCTCCCGTCTGGAGACCCAGTACTTC. The encoded protein is CASSRLETQYF.

As regards this clone: The sample contains more than one DNA sequence encoding this CDR3. V and J are TRBV9 and TRBJ2-1, with D unresolved. CDR1 is SGDLS, CDR2 YYNGEE, per germline. This CDR3 spans 15 amino acids. The germline V and J ends were trimmed by 0 bases and 0 bases, with 7 bases remaining between them. The CDR3 nucleotides read TGTGCCAGCAGCGTAGGTAGAGACTCCTACAATGAGCAGTTCTTC. This sequence encodes CASSVGRDSYNEQFF.

The table lists this clone with a few counts. The rearrangement joins TRBV25-1 to TRBJ2-1; possible D gene TRBD2, 5 bases. Germline V gene data show CDR1 as MGHDK and CDR2 as SYGVNS. Deletions cut 2 bases from V and 9 bases from J, with 17 bases between. This CDR3 region has 15 residues. The chain's CDR3 is CASSEVAAGSIEQFF. For the CDR3, the DNA is TGTGCCAGCAGTGAAGTGGCCGCGGGTAGCATTGAGCAGTTCTTC.

The V and J genes are TRBV5-7 and TRBJ1-2; a possible D gene is TRBD1 (5 bases). TRBV5-7 is reported as an ORF; its role is uncertain. The V end lost 1 base, the J end lost 3 bases, and 16 bases lay between the germline ends. The CDR3 extends over 16 amino acids. The CDR3 spells CASSLCGTAPYYGYTF. In DNA form, the CDR3 reads TGTGCCAGCAGCTTGTGCGGGACTGCCCCTTACTATGGCTACACCTTC.

This chain joins TRBV6-5 and TRBJ1-2; D ambiguous. The CDR3 consists of 13 residues. V dropped 6 bases and J dropped 0 bases, with 8 bases sitting between them. Germline loops: CDR1 MNHEY, CDR2 SVGAGI. The CDR3 DNA reads as TGTGCCAGCAGCTCTCAAGCTAACTATGGCTACACCTTC. Translating it yields CASSSQANYGYTF.

The chain has TRBV4-2 and TRBJ2-7; tentatively, D is TRBD1 (6 bases). CDR3 length: 15 residues. Trimming removed 1 base from V and 1 base from J, with 11 bases in between. Germline V gene sequence: CDR1 LGHNA, CDR2 YNFKEQ. CDR3 amino acids: CASSQARDISYEQYF. The CDR3 bases are TGTGCCAGCAGCCAAGCCAGGGACATTTCCTACGAGCAGTACTTC.

This rearrangement joins TRBV7-2 to TRBJ2-2, with unresolved D. Trimming cost V 1 base and J 7 bases, with 7 bases left between them. The CDR3 covers 13 residues. Germline V gives CDR1 SGHTA, CDR2 FQGNSA. CDR3 amino acids: CASSLGQVGELFF. The CDR3, as DNA: TGTGCCAGCAGCTTAGGACAAGTCGGGGAGCTGTTTTTT.

The rearrangement links TRBV29-1 to TRBJ2-3; no clear D. Germline V gene sequence: CDR1 SQVTM, CDR2 ANQGSEA. The CDR3 runs to 15 residues. V lost 4 bases to trimming and J lost 2 bases, with 16 bases between them. The CDR3 here is CSVGPIGPPTDTQYF. The CDR3 bases are TGCAGCGTTGGACCGATAGGTCCCCCCACAGATACGCAGTATTTT.

As for this clone: The sample contains more than one DNA sequence encoding this CDR3. The J gene is TRBJ2-1, the V gene TRBV5-1; no reliable D call. V lost 0 bases and J lost 0, with 4 bases in between. This CDR3 is built from 14 residues. Germline CDR1 and CDR2: SGHRS and YFSETQ. The DNA for the CDR3 is TGCGCCAGCAGCTTGGACAGCTCCTACAATGAGCAGTTCTTC. The encoded protein is CASSLDSSYNEQFF.

This clone was counted only a few times. V gene TRBV7-3 combines with J gene TRBJ2-7; 11 bases agree with TRBD2. Germline trimming cut 3 bases from V and 2 bases from J; bases unmatched to any gene: 3. The CDR3 has 15 residues. CDR1 and CDR2 from the germline V gene are SGHTA and FQGTGA. The CDR3 DNA follows: TGTGCCAGCAGCTTTTTAGCGGGAGGGCCCTACGAGCAGTACTTC. It yields the protein CASSFLAGGPYEQYF.

The chain employs TRBV11-1 and TRBJ2-1; D remains ambiguous. Trimming left V 1 base short and J 5 bases short, with 6 bases between. CDR1 is SGHAT, CDR2 FQDESV, per germline (reference sequence). This CDR3 has 13 amino acids. The CDR3 protein is CASSLGGDNEQFF. CDR3 DNA sequence: TGTGCCAGCAGCTTAGGTGGGGACAATGAGCAGTTCTTC.

This chain connects TRBV28 to TRBJ1-3; tentatively, D is TRBD1 (6 bases). The CDR3 covers 15 residues. V lost 5 bases and J 3 bases, leaving 14 bases between the germline ends. CDR1 is MDHEN and CDR2 is SYDVKM in the germline V gene. The CDR3 region has the DNA TGTGCCAGCAGTGTGACGGGGGCAGGTGGAAACACCATATATTTT. Its translation: CASSVTGAGGNTIYF.

This clone was seen a handful of times. The rearrangement links TRBV11-2 to TRBJ2-3, with unresolved D. Germline V gene sequence: CDR1 SGHAT, CDR2 FQNNGV. V was trimmed by 0 bases and J by 8 bases, leaving 9 bases between them. CDR3 length: 13 residues. This chain's CDR3 is CASSLDPGGTQYF. The DNA of the CDR3 is TGTGCCAGCAGCTTAGACCCAGGTGGTACGCAGTATTTT.

There are a few counts of this clone. This sequence joins TRBV7-2 and TRBJ2-1, with D tentatively TRBD2 (5 bases). The CDR3 sequence is 13 residues long. From germline, CDR1 is SGHTA and CDR2 FQGNSA. With 6 bases removed from V and 3 bases from J, the gap between germline ends came to 9 bases. The CDR3 DNA sequence: TGTGCCAGCAGACAAACTAGCTACAATGAGCAGTTCTTC. Its protein product is CASRQTSYNEQFF.

This clone showed up just a few times. This chain uses TRBV29-1 with TRBJ2-1; 11 bases are a match to TRBD2. J gave up 9 bases and V 6 bases, and 7 bases lay outside the gene matches. Germline CDR1 SQVTM, CDR2 ANQGSEA. The CDR3 sequence is 13 residues long. This chain's CDR3 is CSVAGTSGGEQFF. CDR3 bases: TGCAGCGTAGCCGGGACTAGCGGAGGTGAGCAGTTCTTC.

The rearrangement joins TRBV18 to TRBJ1-5, with D uncertain. Germline CDR1 is KGHSH and CDR2 is LQKENI. V lost 4 bases, J lost 2 bases, and 3 bases lay in between. The CDR3 runs 12 residues. CDR3: CASSRGNQPQHF. DNA of the CDR3: TGTGCCAGCTCACGCGGCAATCAGCCCCAGCATTTT.

This chain uses TRBV4-3 with TRBJ2-2; D assignment may be TRBD1 or TRBD2 (5 bases each). V lost 3 bases and J lost 4, with 9 bases in between. Germline CDR1 and CDR2: LGHNA and YSLEER. CDR3 length: 14 residues. CDR3 sequence (DNA): TGCGCCAGCAGCCAGCTCGGGGCCACCGGGGAGCTGTTTTTT. Translated, it gives CASSQLGATGELFF.

In its sample, this clone was seen a few times. The CDR3 DNA follows: TGTGCCAGCAGCTTTTCCATTTTTGGGACCCTAAAAAACATTCAGTACTTC. As protein: CASSFSIFGTLKNIQYF. This rearrangement joins TRBV7-2 to TRBJ2-4, with D perhaps being TRBD1 or TRBD2 (5 bases each). The CDR3 is made up of 17 amino acids. Trimming took 3 bases from V and 4 from J, leaving 19 bases between them. Germline V lookup: CDR1 SGHTA, CDR2 FQGNSA.

This clone was counted a few times. The V and J genes are TRBV11-2 and TRBJ2-7; 7 bases fit TRBD1. J gave up 3 bases and V 5 bases, and 7 bases lay outside the gene matches. Germline V gives CDR1 SGHAT, CDR2 FQNNGV. The CDR3 is made up of 14 amino acids. This CDR3 is CASSKPGQNYEQYF. The CDR3 DNA sequence: TGTGCCAGCAGCAAGCCGGGACAGAACTACGAGCAGTACTTC.

The J gene is TRBJ2-5, the V gene TRBV29-1; no reliable D call. CDR1 is SQVTM, CDR2 ANQGSEA, per germline. The V and J ends lost 5 bases and 3 bases respectively, with 13 bases between them. The CDR3 has 13 residues. CDR3: CSVITRRKETQYF. The DNA of the CDR3 is TGCAGCGTTATCACCCGGAGAAAAGAGACCCAGTACTTC. The whole variable domain, filled in from reference TRBV29-1 and TRBJ2-5, reads SAVISQKPSRDICQRGTSLTIQCQVDSQVTMMFWYRQQPGQSLTLIATANQGSEATYESGFVIDKFPISRPNLTFSTLTVSNMSPEDSSIYLCSVITRRKETQYFGPGTRLLVL.

The chain combines TRBV19 with TRBJ2-3; D perhaps matches TRBD2 (7 bases). The germline V gene encodes CDR1 LNHDA and CDR2 SQIVND (reference sequence). The CDR3 spans 18 residues. With 5 bases removed from V and 1 base from J, the gap between germline ends came to 22 bases. The CDR3 coding sequence is TGTGCCAGTAGTCGCCGGTCGATGGGGGGGCTTGGCACAGATACGCAGTATTTT. This gives the protein CASSRRSMGGLGTDTQYF. The full variable domain, rest sourced from reference TRBV19 and TRBJ2-3, is DGGITQSPKYLFRKEGQNVTLSCEQNLNHDAMYWYRQDPGQGLRLIYYSQIVNDFQKGDIAEGYSVSREKKESFPLTVTSAQKNPTAFYLCASSRRSMGGLGTDTQYFGPGTRLTVL.

The chain recombines TRBV4-1 with TRBJ2-2; TRBD1 matches 7 bases. The V gene end was trimmed by 4 bases and the J gene end by 0 bases; junction bases not matched to a gene: 5. Germline loops: CDR1 MGHRA, CDR2 YSYEKL. This CDR3 is built from 16 residues. CDR3 amino acids: CASSPFGTANTGELFF. The CDR3 coding sequence is TGCGCCAGCAGCCCATTTGGGACAGCGAACACCGGGGAGCTGTTTTTT.

This chain uses TRBV5-1 with TRBJ2-2, with D perhaps TRBD1 (5 bases). The CDR3 has 15 amino acids. The germline V gene encodes CDR1 SGHRS and CDR2 YFSETQ. V lost 4 bases to trimming and J lost 0 bases, with 10 bases between them. CDR3 amino acids: CASSLDSANTGELFF. For the CDR3, the DNA is TGCGCCAGCAGCCTTGACAGCGCGAACACCGGGGAGCTGTTTTTT.

This clone was counted only a few times. This chain joins TRBV7-2 and TRBJ1-1; D perhaps matches TRBD1 (5 bases). The CDR3 is 14 amino acids. The germline gives CDR1 SGHTA, CDR2 FQGNSA. V was cut by 2 bases and J by 3 bases, with 10 bases left in between. As DNA, the CDR3 is TGTGCCAGCAGCTTAAATCCAGGGTACACTGAAGCTTTCTTT. Translated: CASSLNPGYTEAFF.

This clone has more than one count but fewer than ten. The rearrangement joins TRBV2 to TRBJ2-1, with 7 bases aligning to TRBD2. The germline V gene has CDR1 SNHLY and CDR2 FYNNEI. V lost 5 bases and J lost 6; bases outside the gene matches: 7. The CDR3 runs 14 residues. This CDR3 is CASSKGLPPNEQFF. CDR3 DNA: TGTGCCAGCAGTAAGGGACTACCTCCCAATGAGCAGTTCTTC.

The chain is built from TRBV2 and TRBJ2-7; 7 nucleotides match TRBD1. V lost 0 bases, J lost 3 bases, and 5 bases stayed unmatched. Germline V gives CDR1 SNHLY, CDR2 FYNNEI. This CDR3 is 15 amino acids long. The CDR3 DNA sequence: TGTGCCAGCAGTGAAGCCAGGGACAGCTTCTACGAGCAGTACTTC. Translated, it gives CASSEARDSFYEQYF.

This clone occurred a few times. The chain is built from TRBV25-1 and TRBJ2-3; 7 bases line up with TRBD2. Trimming at V came to 6 bases and at J to 2 bases, leaving 2 bases not matched to a gene. CDR3 length: 13 residues. Germline V gene lookup returns CDR1 MGHDK and CDR2 SYGVNS. CDR3 bases: TGTGCCAGCAGCGGGAGGCACACAGATACGCAGTATTTT. It is translated as CASSGRHTDTQYF. Filled out from reference TRBV25-1 and TRBJ2-3, the complete variable domain reads EADIYQTPRYLVIGTGKKITLECSQTMGHDKMYWYQQDPGMELHLIHYSYGVNSTEKGDLSSESTVSRIRTEHFPLTLESARPSHTSQYLCASSGRHTDTQYFGPGTRLTVL.